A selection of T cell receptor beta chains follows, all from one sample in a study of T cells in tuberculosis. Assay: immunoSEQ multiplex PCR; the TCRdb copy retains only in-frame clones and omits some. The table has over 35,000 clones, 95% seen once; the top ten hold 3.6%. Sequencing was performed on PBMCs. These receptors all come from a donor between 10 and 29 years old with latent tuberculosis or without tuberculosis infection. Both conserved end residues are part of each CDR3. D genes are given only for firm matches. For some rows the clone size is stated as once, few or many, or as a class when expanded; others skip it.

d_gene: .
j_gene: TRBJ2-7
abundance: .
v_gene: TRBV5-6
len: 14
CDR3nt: TGTGCCAGCAGCTCCCCGGACAGCCTCTACGAGCAGTACTTC
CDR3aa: CASSSPDSLYEQYF

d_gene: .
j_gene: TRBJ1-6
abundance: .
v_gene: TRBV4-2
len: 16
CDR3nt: TGTGCCAGCAGCCCCCCGACGGCAGGCCGAAATTCACCCCTCCACTTT
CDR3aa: CASSPPTAGRNSPLHF

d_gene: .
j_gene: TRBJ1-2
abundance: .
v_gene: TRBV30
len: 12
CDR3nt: TGTGCCTGGATAAACGTACTGGAGGGCTACACCTTC
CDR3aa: CAWINVLEGYTF

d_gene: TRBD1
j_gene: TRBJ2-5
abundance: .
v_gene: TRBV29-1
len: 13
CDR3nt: TGCAGCGTGCAACAGGGGTTGCAAGAGACCCAGTACTTC
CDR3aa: CSVQQGLQETQYF

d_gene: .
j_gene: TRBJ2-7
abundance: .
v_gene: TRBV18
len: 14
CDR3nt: TGTGCCAGCTCACCATTTAACGGGTCCTACGAGCAGTACTTC
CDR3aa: CASSPFNGSYEQYF

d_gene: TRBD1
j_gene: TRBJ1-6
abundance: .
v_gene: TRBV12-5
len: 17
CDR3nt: TGTGCTAGTGGTTTGGTACTGGGACAGAATTCGAATTCACCCCTCCACTTT
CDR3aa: CASGLVLGQNSNSPLHF

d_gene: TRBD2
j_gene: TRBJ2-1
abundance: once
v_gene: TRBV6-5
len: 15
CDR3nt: TGTGCCAGCAGCCTGACTAGCGGGGGGGGGAGTGAGCAGTTCTTC
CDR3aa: CASSLTSGGGSEQFF

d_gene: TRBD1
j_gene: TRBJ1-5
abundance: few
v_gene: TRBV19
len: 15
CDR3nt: TGTGCCAGTAGTGGAATGACAGGGGTCCCTAGGCCCCAGCATTTT
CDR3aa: CASSGMTGVPRPQHF

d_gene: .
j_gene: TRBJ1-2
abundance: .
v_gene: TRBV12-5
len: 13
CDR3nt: TGTGCTAGTGGTTTGGCGAAGGGGGTTGGCTACACCTTC
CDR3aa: CASGLAKGVGYTF

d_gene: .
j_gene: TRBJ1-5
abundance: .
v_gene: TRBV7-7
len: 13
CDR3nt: TGTGCTAGCAGCTCGGGGTACAATCAGCCCCAGCATTTT
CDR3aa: CASSSGYNQPQHF

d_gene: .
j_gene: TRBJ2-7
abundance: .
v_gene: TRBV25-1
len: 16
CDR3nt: TGTGCCAGCGAAGACGTTTCGGGTGACCCTACGGGGGAGCAGTACTTC
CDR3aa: CASEDVSGDPTGEQYF

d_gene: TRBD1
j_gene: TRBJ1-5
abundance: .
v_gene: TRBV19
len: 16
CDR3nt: TGTGCCACCCAAAAGCGATTACAGGGGGACAATCAGCCCCAGCATTTT
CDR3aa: CATQKRLQGDNQPQHF

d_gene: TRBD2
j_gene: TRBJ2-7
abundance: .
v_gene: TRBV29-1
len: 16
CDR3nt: TGCAGCGTTGCTGGACTAGCGGGGGATTTTACCTACGAGCAGTACTTC
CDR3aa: CSVAGLAGDFTYEQYF

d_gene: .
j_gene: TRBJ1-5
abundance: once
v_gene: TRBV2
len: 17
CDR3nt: TGTGCCAGCAGTGAAGCTAGGAACAGGGTGAGCAATCAGCCCCAGCATTTT
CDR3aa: CASSEARNRVSNQPQHF

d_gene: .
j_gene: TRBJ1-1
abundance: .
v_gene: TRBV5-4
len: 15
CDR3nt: TGTGCCAGCAGCTTTTCAGGGTCGGGGAACACTGAAGCTTTCTTT
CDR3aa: CASSFSGSGNTEAFF

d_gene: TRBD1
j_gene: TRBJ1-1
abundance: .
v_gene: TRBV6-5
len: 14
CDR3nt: TGTGCCAGCAGCTCTCGGGACAGCGGAGGGGAAGCTTTCTTT
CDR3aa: CASSSRDSGGEAFF

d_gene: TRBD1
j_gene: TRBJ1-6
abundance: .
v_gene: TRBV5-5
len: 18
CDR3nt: TGTGCCAGCAGCCTGGGGGGACAGGGGCTCTCCTATAATTCACCCCTCCACTTT
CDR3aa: CASSLGGQGLSYNSPLHF

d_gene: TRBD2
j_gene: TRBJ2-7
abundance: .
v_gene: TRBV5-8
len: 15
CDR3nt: TGTGCCAGCAGCCGAGCGGCGGGGGGGCTCTACGAGCAGTACTTC
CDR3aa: CASSRAAGGLYEQYF

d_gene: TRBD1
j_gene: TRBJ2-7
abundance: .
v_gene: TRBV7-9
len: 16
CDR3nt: TGTGCCAGCAGCTTAGCGGTATCCCAGGGGGCCCACGAGCAGTACTTC
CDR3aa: CASSLAVSQGAHEQYF

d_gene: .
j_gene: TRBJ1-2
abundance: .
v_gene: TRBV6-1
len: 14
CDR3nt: TGTGCCAGCAGTGTGGACAGTATGAGCTATGGCTACACCTTC
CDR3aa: CASSVDSMSYGYTF

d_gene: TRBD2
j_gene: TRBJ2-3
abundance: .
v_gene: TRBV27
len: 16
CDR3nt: TGTGCCAGCAGTTTATCAATAGCGGGAGGCACAGATACGCAGTATTTT
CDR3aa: CASSLSIAGGTDTQYF

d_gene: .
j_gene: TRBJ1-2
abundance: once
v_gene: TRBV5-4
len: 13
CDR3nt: TGTGCCAGCAGCTTGGAAAGGCCCGGGGGCTACACCTTC
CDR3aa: CASSLERPGGYTF

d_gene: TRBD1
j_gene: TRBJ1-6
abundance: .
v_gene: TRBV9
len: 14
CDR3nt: TGTGCCAGCAGCGTAACCCAGGGGGAATCACCCCTCCACTTT
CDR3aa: CASSVTQGESPLHF